The present entry profiles one T cell receptor beta chain with its context. There are 12 residues in the CDR3. Germline CDR1 and CDR2: SGHTA and FQGNSA. Trimming took 4 bases from V and 6 from J, leaving 7 bases between them. Sequencing used immunoSEQ multiplex PCR; TCRdb keeps in-frame clones, though not all of them. Here the sample spans about 70,000 clones, approximately 96% being singletons. This sample was included in a study of technical replicates of blood from several donors. The TCR originated in a human donor in good health. V gene TRBV7-2 combines with J gene TRBJ1-5; D is ambiguous. Sample: T cells isolated from PBMCs. CDR3 sequence reads: CASSSNGQPQHF. The CDR3 nucleotides are TGTGCCAGCAGCTCTAATGGTCAGCCCCAGCATTTT.